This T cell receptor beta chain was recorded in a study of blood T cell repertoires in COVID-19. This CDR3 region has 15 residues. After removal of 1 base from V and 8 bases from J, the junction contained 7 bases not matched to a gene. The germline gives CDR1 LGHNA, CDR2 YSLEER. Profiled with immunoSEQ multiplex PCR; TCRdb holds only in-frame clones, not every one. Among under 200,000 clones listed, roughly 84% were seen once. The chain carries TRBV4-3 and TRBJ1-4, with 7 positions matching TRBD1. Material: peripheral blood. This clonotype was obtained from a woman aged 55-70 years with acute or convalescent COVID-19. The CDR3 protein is CASSQVQGKSEKLFF. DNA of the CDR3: TGCGCCAGCAGCCAAGTACAGGGGAAAAGCGAAAAACTGTTTTTT.